This T cell receptor beta chain was recorded in a study of metastatic and nonmetastatic thyroid tumors (dated by TCRdb to the early 2020s). For context, the study as a whole: The researchers compared repertoires between peripheral blood samples and tumor or nodule tissue samples from patients with malignant or benign thyroid disease. Summary of the overall study and its limitations: In both blood and tumor samples, TCR beta diversity was reported to be significantly higher in malignant tumors than in benign nodules.

Libraries were constructed by PCR. Instrument used: Illumina HiSeq 4000. The TCR beta-chain CDR3 region of each patient was profiled by high-throughput sequencing. The paper's processing steps were these. CDR3 differences across clinicopathological groups were used to build a classifier for discriminating distant-metastatic papillary thyroid cancer patients. To measure repertoire diversity the researchers used the Shannon index, while the Morisita-Horn index served to gauge how similar the tumor and blood repertoires were. TCRdb cleaned the public reads at Q25 with fastp, built clones with MiXCR and kept in-frame beta chains. These V and J calls originate from TCRdb's pipeline instead of the authors' own analysis. A total of approximately 7,000 clones appear in this sample, approximately 40% of them only once. The ten top clones hold roughly 40% of the sample. In this sample, this clone turned up a few times. Its antigen is unknown. Per-base qualities were not stored, and no clone one base away is much larger.

As encoded in the germline V gene, CDR1 is MDHEN while CDR2 is SYDVKM. V loses 5 bases, J loses 7 bases, and the germline ends lie 8 bases apart. Its CDR3 holds 12 amino acids, cysteine through phenylalanine. Here the CDR3 DNA is all that survives: 36 bases in frame from base 1. No treatment had been received by any patient before thyroid surgery. Using T-cell receptor beta sequencing, the researchers looked back retrospectively at clinical samples from patients, gathered between about 2011 and 2019. The sequence joins TRBV28 to TRBJ1-4; too little of a D gene remains to name it. The material sequenced was tumor tissue. The TCR was taken from a female donor with papillary thyroid cancer or a benign thyroid nodule (not recorded which). Some clones in this sample may be carry-over from other donors' samples. The CDR3 in this case is CASSPQREKLFF. The bases read TGTGCCAGCAGTCCCCAACGTGAAAAACTGTTTTTT.